These 7 T cell receptor beta chains were sequenced from one sample in a study of control samples from healthy donors and cancer patients. Repertoires were generated with immunoSEQ multiplex PCR, while TCRdb's copy carries only in-frame clones and drops some. In the table there are just over 150,000 clones, 80% to 90% of which are singletons. Source material: blood. These TCRs come from a man between 25 and 39 years old in good health.

V gene TRBV15 combines with J gene TRBJ1-5; 8 bases align to TRBD1. Germline values: CDR1 LNHNV, CDR2 YYDKDF (reference sequence). The V and J ends lost 2 bases and 1 base, in that order; junction bases with no gene match: 10. The CDR3 length is 18 residues. CDR3 sequence reads: CATSRTQGAIPSNQPQHF. The CDR3 region has the DNA TGTGCCACCAGCAGAACCCAGGGGGCTATACCAAGCAATCAGCCCCAGCATTTT.

The chain joins TRBV6-6 to TRBJ1-1, with D possibly matching TRBD1 (6 bases). The CDR3 spans 15 residues. The germline gives CDR1 MNHNY, CDR2 SVGAGI (reference sequence). V was clipped by 4 bases and J by 1 base, with 13 bases between them. The CDR3 protein is CASSSSGASNTEAFF. As DNA, the CDR3 is TGTGCCAGCAGTTCCTCGGGGGCCTCGAACACTGAAGCTTTCTTT.

The V and J genes are TRBV23-1 and TRBJ2-2; D is possibly TRBD1 (6 bases). TRBV23-1 is treated as an ORF (open reading frame) with a function not yet certain. Trimming removed 0 bases at V and 3 bases at J, with 11 bases between. This CDR3 is built from 16 residues. The CDR3 nucleotides read TGCGCCAGCAGTCAATCGCCAGGGGCTCACACCGGGGAGCTGTTTTTT. Its protein is CASSQSPGAHTGELFF.

CDR3 coding DNA: TGTGCCAGTAGTATAGGGGGAGGACAGGGGGCGCGAATGGAGTTCTTC. It translates to CASSIGGGQGARMEFF. The J gene is TRBJ2-1, the V gene TRBV19; 11 bases agree with TRBD1. Germline V gene lookup returns CDR1 LNHDA and CDR2 SQIVND (reference sequence). Trimming at V came to 1 base and at J to 14 bases, leaving 13 bases not matched to a gene. The CDR3 is made up of 16 amino acids.

V usage is TRBV5-1 and J usage is TRBJ1-1, with D perhaps TRBD1 (6 bases). The V gene lost 0 bases and the J gene lost 4 bases, with 10 bases spanning the gap. CDR3 length: 14 amino acids. The germline gives CDR1 SGHRS, CDR2 YFSETQ. CDR3 region: CASSLDQGTTEAFF. DNA of the CDR3: TGCGCCAGCAGCTTGGACCAGGGGACCACTGAAGCTTTCTTT.

The V call is TRBV5-5, the J call TRBJ2-1; D not resolved. With 5 bases removed from V and 7 bases from J, the gap between germline ends came to 10 bases. The germline V gene encodes CDR1 SGHKS and CDR2 YYEKEE (reference sequence). The CDR3 consists of 12 residues. The CDR3: CASSPFRNEQFF. DNA for the CDR3: TGTGCCAGCAGTCCTTTTCGGAATGAGCAGTTCTTC.

The chain carries TRBV15 and TRBJ2-2, with TRBD2 as a possible D gene (6 bases). Per germline, CDR1 LNHNV and CDR2 YYDKDF (reference sequence). This CDR3 has 16 residues. V gave up 0 bases and J gave up 7 bases, with 15 bases separating them. The CDR3 spells CATSRDISREDGELFF. Here the CDR3 DNA reads TGTGCCACCAGCAGAGATATCTCCAGGGAGGACGGGGAGCTGTTTTTT.